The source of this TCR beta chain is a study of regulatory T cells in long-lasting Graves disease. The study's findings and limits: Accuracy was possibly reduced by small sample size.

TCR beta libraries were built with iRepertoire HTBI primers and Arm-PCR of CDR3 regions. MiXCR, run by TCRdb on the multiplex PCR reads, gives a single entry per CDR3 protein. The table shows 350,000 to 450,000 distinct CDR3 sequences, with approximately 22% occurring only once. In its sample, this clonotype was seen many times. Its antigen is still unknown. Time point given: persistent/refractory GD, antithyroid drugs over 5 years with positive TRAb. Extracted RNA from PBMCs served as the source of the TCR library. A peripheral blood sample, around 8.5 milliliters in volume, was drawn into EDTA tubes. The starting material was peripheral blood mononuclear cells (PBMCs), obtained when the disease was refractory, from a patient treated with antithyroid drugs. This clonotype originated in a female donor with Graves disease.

The CDR3 is CASSDTDDRSYEQYF. The CDR3 DNA sequence: TGTGCCAGCTCCGATACGGACGACCGCTCCTACGAGCAGTACTTC. This chain uses TRBV2 with TRBJ2-7; D unclear. Germline CDR1 and CDR2: SNHLY and FYNNEI. Trimming shortened V by 8 bases and J by 0 bases, and 17 bases separated the two germline ends. The CDR3 is 15 amino acids.